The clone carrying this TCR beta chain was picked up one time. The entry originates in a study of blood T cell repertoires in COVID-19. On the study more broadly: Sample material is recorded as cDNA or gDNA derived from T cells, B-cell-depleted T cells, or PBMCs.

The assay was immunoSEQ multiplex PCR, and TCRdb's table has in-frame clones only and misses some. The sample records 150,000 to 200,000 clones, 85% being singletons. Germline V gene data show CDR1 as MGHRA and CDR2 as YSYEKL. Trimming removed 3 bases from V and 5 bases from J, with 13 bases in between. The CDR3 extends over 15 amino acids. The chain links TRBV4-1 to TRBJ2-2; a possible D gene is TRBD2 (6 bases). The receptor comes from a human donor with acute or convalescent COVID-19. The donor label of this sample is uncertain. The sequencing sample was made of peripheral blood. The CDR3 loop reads CASSHWGDGTGELFF. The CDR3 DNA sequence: TGCGCCAGCAGCCACTGGGGGGATGGGACCGGGGAGCTGTTTTTT.